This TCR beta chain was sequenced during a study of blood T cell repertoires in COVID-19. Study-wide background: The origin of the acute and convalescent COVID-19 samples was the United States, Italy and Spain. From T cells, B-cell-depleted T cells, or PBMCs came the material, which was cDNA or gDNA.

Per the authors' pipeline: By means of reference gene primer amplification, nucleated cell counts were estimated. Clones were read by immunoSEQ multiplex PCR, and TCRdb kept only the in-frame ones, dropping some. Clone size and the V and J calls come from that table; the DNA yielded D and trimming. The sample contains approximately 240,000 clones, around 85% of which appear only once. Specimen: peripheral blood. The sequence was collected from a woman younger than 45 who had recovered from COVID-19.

The CDR3 coding sequence is TGCGCCAGCAGCCAGGGACATCGTGAGTCCTACGAGCAGTACTTC. Protein: CASSQGHRESYEQYF. The rearrangement links TRBV5-1 to TRBJ2-7; TRBD1 might be the D (6 bases). CDR3 length: 15 amino acids. V gave up 4 bases and J gave up 1 base, with 15 bases separating them. Looked up from germline, CDR1 is SGHRS and CDR2 is YFSETQ.